The 23 T cell receptor beta chains given below trace back to one sample, sequenced in a study of blood T cell repertoires in COVID-19. Data came from immunoSEQ multiplex PCR; TCRdb stores just in-frame clones and leaves some out. The sample lists roughly 180,000 clones, more than 80% seen once, with approximately 11% in the top ten. Sequencing was done on a sample of peripheral blood. These receptors all come from a woman aged 40 to 50 with COVID-19, enrolled during active disease.

The CDR3 protein is CASSLAHKVGTSYEQYF. CDR3 bases: TGCGCCAGCAGCTTAGCGCATAAAGTAGGGACTAGTTACGAGCAGTACTTC. The V call is TRBV5-1, the J call TRBJ2-7; 8 bases align to TRBD2. V shed 2 bases, J shed 4 bases, and the junction held 14 bases outside the gene matches. The germline CDR1 and CDR2 sequences are SGHRS and YFSETQ. The CDR3 has 17 residues.

J is TRBJ1-2 and V is TRBV28, with TRBD1 matching over 10 bases. The germline gives CDR1 MDHEN, CDR2 SYDVKM. V shed 6 bases, J shed 7 bases, and the junction held 11 bases outside the gene matches. This CDR3 contains 15 residues. CDR3 nucleotide sequence: TGTGCCAGCAGCCCCGACAGGGGGCGGGGATTTGGCTACACCTTC. Residues: CASSPDRGRGFGYTF.

V is TRBV27 and J is TRBJ2-3; no clear D. Trimming left V 10 bases short and J 1 base short, with 15 bases between. The CDR3 consists of 14 residues. Looked up from germline, CDR1 is MNHEY and CDR2 is SMNVEV (reference sequence). DNA for the CDR3: TGTGCCATCAAGGAGTACTGGGGCACAGATACGCAGTATTTT. It translates to CAIKEYWGTDTQYF.

The chain couples TRBV18 to TRBJ1-1; D may be TRBD1 (5 bases). Germline V gene lookup returns CDR1 KGHSH and CDR2 LQKENI. This CDR3 spans 15 amino acids. Trimming left V 3 bases short and J 2 bases short, with 13 bases between. CDR3 in DNA: TGTGCCAGCTCACCTAAAGGTCAGGGCAACACTGAAGCTTTCTTT. This gives the protein CASSPKGQGNTEAFF. The entire variable domain, with the rest obtained from reference TRBV18 and TRBJ1-1, is as follows: NAGVMQNPRHLVRRRGQEARLRCSPMKGHSHVYWYRQLPEEGLKFMVYLQKENIIDESGMPKERFSAEFPKEGPSILRIQQVVRGDSAAYFCASSPKGQGNTEAFFGQGTRLTVV.

The rearrangement joins TRBV2 to TRBJ2-7, with 7 bases that match TRBD2. This CDR3 contains 17 residues. Germline V gives CDR1 SNHLY, CDR2 FYNNEI. The trim removed 3 bases at V and 6 bases at J, leaving 17 bases unmatched. The CDR3 DNA follows: TGTGCCAGCAGTGACCACGGGGTACGGGCGGGAGTTGGCGAGCAGTACTTC. Its protein is CASSDHGVRAGVGEQYF. The full variable domain, with the rest looked up from reference TRBV2 and TRBJ2-7, is EPEVTQTPSHQVTQMGQEVILRCVPISNHLYFYWYRQILGQKVEFLVSFYNNEISEKSEIFDDQFSVERPDGSNFTLKIRSTKLEDSAMYFCASSDHGVRAGVGEQYFGPGTRLTVT.

This CDR3 reads CASSIGQGPYEQYV. The DNA of the CDR3 is TGTGCCAGCAGCATCGGACAGGGGCCCTACGAGCAGTACGTC. The gene calls are TRBV7-8 and TRBJ2-7; 9 bases match TRBD1. Trimming removed 5 bases from V and 2 bases from J; junction bases left unmatched: 4. The CDR3 runs 14 residues. Per germline, CDR1 SGHVS and CDR2 FQNEAQ.

The V and J genes are TRBV7-8 and TRBJ1-1; 7 positions agree with TRBD1. Per the germline V gene, CDR1 is SGHVS and CDR2 is FQNEAQ. The V gene end was trimmed by 4 bases and the J gene end by 11 bases; junction bases not matched to a gene: 19. This CDR3 contains 16 residues. The CDR3 region is CASSSTGLPARAWAFF. Written as DNA, the CDR3 is TGTGCCAGCAGCTCGACAGGGTTGCCTGCCAGGGCCTGGGCTTTCTTT. Full variable domain (rest looked up from reference TRBV7-8 and TRBJ1-1): GAGVSQSPRYKVAKRGQDVALRCDPISGHVSLFWYQQALGQGPEFLTYFQNEAQLDKSGLPSDRFFAERPEGSVSTLKIQRTQQEDSAVYLCASSSTGLPARAWAFFGQGTRLTVV.

J is TRBJ2-7 and V is TRBV6-6; possible D gene TRBD1, 5 bases. The V gene lost 8 bases and the J gene lost 3 bases, with 20 bases spanning the gap. CDR1 and CDR2 (germline): MNHNY, SVGAGI (reference sequence). The CDR3 has 15 residues. CDR3 in DNA: TGTGCCAGCGAAGGGGCGTCGGAAGGGTTCTACGAGCAGTACTTC. Its translation is CASEGASEGFYEQYF.

The V and J genes are TRBV5-1 and TRBJ1-5; D is possibly TRBD1 (5 bases). The germline CDR1 and CDR2 sequences are SGHRS and YFSETQ. The V end was cut by 0 bases, the J end by 0 bases, with 7 bases between. The CDR3 has 15 amino acids. CDR3 nucleotides: TGCGCCAGCAGCTTGGAAGGGGCTAGCAATCAGCCCCAGCATTTT. Protein: CASSLEGASNQPQHF.

In its sample, this clone was seen once. The chain employs TRBV5-6 and TRBJ1-1; no clear D gene. Per germline, CDR1 SGHDT and CDR2 YYEEEE. The CDR3 has 13 residues. The V gene lost 7 bases and the J gene lost 1 base, with 11 bases spanning the gap. The CDR3 DNA sequence: TGTGCCAGCCTCGGCACAGCGAACACTGAAGCTTTCTTT. It yields the protein CASLGTANTEAFF. The complete variable domain, with remaining parts taken from reference TRBV5-6 and TRBJ1-1, reads DAGVTQSPTHLIKTRGQQVTLRCSPKSGHDTVSWYQQALGQGPQFIFQYYEEEERQRGNFPDRFSGHQFPNYSSELNVNALLLGDSALYLCASLGTANTEAFFGQGTRLTVV.

CDR3 in DNA: TGTGCCAGCAGTTACTCGAATACAGCCTATGGCTACACCTTC. This translates into CASSYSNTAYGYTF. The chain joins TRBV6-5 to TRBJ1-2; D is ambiguous. V was clipped by 0 bases and J by 4 bases, with 9 bases between them. Germline CDR1 MNHEY, CDR2 SVGAGI. This CDR3 contains 14 residues.

J is TRBJ1-1 and V is TRBV7-9; D uncertain. Trimming took 1 base from V and 0 from J, leaving 9 bases between them. Germline CDR1 reads SEHNR; CDR2 reads FQNEAQ (reference sequence). The CDR3 has 15 amino acids. The CDR3 sequence: CASSLVPGMNTEAFF. The CDR3 bases are TGTGCCAGCAGCTTAGTGCCGGGAATGAACACTGAAGCTTTCTTT.

The chain joins TRBV10-3 to TRBJ2-3; 9 nucleotides agree with TRBD2. This CDR3 region has 15 residues. From germline, CDR1 is ENHRY and CDR2 SYGVKD. V shed 3 bases and J 2 bases; nucleotides not matched to a gene: 3. DNA for the CDR3: TGTGCCATCAGTGAACTAGCGGGCCCCACAGATACGCAGTATTTT. Translated, it gives CAISELAGPTDTQYF.

The genes are TRBV15 and TRBJ1-5, with TRBD1 as a possible D gene (5 bases). The CDR3 is 16 amino acids. Trimming stripped 0 bases from V and 1 base from J, with 10 bases between. Germline loops: CDR1 LNHNV, CDR2 YYDKDF (reference sequence). Here the CDR3 reads CATSRDWGSSNQPQHF. For the CDR3, the DNA is TGTGCCACCAGCAGAGATTGGGGCTCAAGCAATCAGCCCCAGCATTTT.

J is TRBJ1-2 and V is TRBV11-2, with no clear D. The germline V gene encodes CDR1 SGHAT and CDR2 FQNNGV. V shed 5 bases and J shed 8 bases, with 18 bases lying between them. This CDR3 has 14 residues. The CDR3 is CASSAGLRNGGYTF. The CDR3 region has the DNA TGTGCCAGCAGCGCTGGACTCCGCAATGGAGGCTACACCTTC.

V usage is TRBV30 and J usage is TRBJ1-2, with 7 nucleotides matching TRBD1. The trim removed 1 base at V and 0 bases at J, leaving 11 bases unmatched. In germline, CDR1 is GTSNPN, CDR2 SVGIG (reference sequence). CDR3 length: 17 residues. The CDR3 DNA reads as TGTGCCTGGAGTGAAACAGGGGCGACTAAAGCTAACTATGGCTACACCTTC. It specifies CAWSETGATKANYGYTF. Looking up the rest from reference TRBV30 and TRBJ1-2 gives the full variable domain: SQTIHQWPATLVQPVGSPLSLECTVEGTSNPNLYWYRQAAGRGLQLLFYSVGIGQISSEVPQNLSASRPQDRQFILSSKKLLLSDSGFYLCAWSETGATKANYGYTFGSGTRLTVV.

This clone came up a few times. V is TRBV3-1 (or the pseudogene TRBV3-2) and J is TRBJ2-7; 7 positions match TRBD1. Losses at the gene ends were 3 bases for V and 6 bases for J; bases not matched to a gene: 2. CDR1 and CDR2 from the germline V gene are LGHDT and YNNKEL (reference sequence). This CDR3 region has 12 residues. The CDR3 spells CASSQTGFEQYF. The CDR3 DNA reads TGTGCCAGCAGCCAGACAGGGTTCGAGCAGTACTTC.

A few counts support this clone. The genes are TRBV5-1 and TRBJ2-7; 11 bases align to TRBD2. Germline assignment: CDR1 SGHRS and CDR2 YFSETQ. The J segment lost 2 bases and the V segment lost 4 bases, leaving 11 bases of the junction unmatched. The CDR3 is made up of 17 amino acids. The CDR3 loop is CASSERHGTSGAYEQYF. CDR3 bases: TGCGCCAGCAGCGAAAGACACGGGACTAGCGGAGCCTACGAGCAGTACTTC.

This chain uses TRBV28 with TRBJ1-1; D unresolved. Germline lookup yields CDR1 MDHEN and CDR2 SYDVKM. The CDR3 consists of 12 residues. V was pared by 2 bases and J by 8 bases, with 9 bases between. CDR3 DNA: TGTGCCAGCAGTTTACCGGGCGGGGAAGCTTTCTTT. Translating it yields CASSLPGGEAFF. The full variable domain, its missing parts supplied by reference TRBV28 and TRBJ1-1, is DVKVTQSSRYLVKRTGEKVFLECVQDMDHENMFWYRQDPGLGLRLIYFSYDVKMKEKGDIPEGYSVSREKKERFSLILESASTNQTSMYLCASSLPGGEAFFGQGTRLTVV.

The genes are TRBV27 and TRBJ2-2; D remains ambiguous. Trimming cost V 3 bases and J 1 base, with 15 bases left between them. The germline V gene has CDR1 MNHEY and CDR2 SMNVEV (reference sequence). The CDR3 contains 17 residues. CDR3 amino acids: CASSLAPLPQNTGELFF. In DNA, the CDR3 is TGTGCCAGCAGTTTGGCCCCCTTGCCTCAGAACACCGGGGAGCTGTTTTTT.

This clone was seen only a few times. The rearrangement uses TRBV6-4 and TRBJ2-3, with 11 bases that match TRBD1. Germline CDR1 and CDR2: MRHNA and SNTAGT. The CDR3 sequence is 15 residues long. The V gene end was trimmed by 0 bases and the J gene end by 4 bases; junction bases not matched to a gene: 0. CDR3 amino acids: CASSDSGQGADTQYF. The CDR3 DNA reads as TGTGCCAGCAGTGACTCGGGACAGGGGGCAGATACGCAGTATTTT.

V is TRBV27 and J is TRBJ1-5, with D possibly TRBD1 on 5 matching bases. Germline assignment: CDR1 MNHEY and CDR2 SMNVEV (reference sequence). V lost 3 bases and J lost 2, with 8 bases in between. The CDR3 contains 14 residues. The CDR3 coding sequence is TGTGCCAGCAGTTTGCTACAGGGCAATCAGCCCCAGCATTTT. This translates into CASSLLQGNQPQHF.

The CDR3 nucleotides read TGTGCCAGCAGCCAACGAAGCGCCTCCTACAATGAGCAGTTCTTC. Protein sequence: CASSQRSASYNEQFF. The chain recombines TRBV4-2 with TRBJ2-1; D is uncertain. The germline V and J ends were trimmed by 2 bases and 0 bases, with 8 bases remaining between them. Per germline, CDR1 LGHNA and CDR2 YNFKEQ. The CDR3 has 15 residues.